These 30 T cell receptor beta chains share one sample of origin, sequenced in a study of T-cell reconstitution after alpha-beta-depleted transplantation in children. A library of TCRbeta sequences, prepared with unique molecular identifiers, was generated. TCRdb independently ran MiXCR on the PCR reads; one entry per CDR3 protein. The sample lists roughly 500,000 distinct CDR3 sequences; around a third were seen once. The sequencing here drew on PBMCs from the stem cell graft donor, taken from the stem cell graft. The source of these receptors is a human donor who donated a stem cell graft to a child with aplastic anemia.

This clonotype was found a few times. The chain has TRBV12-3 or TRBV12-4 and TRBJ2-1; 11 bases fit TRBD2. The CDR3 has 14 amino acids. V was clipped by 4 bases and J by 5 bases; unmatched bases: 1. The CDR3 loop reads CASSWGLADNEQFF. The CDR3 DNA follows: TGTGCCAGCAGTTGGGGACTAGCGGACAATGAGCAGTTCTTC.

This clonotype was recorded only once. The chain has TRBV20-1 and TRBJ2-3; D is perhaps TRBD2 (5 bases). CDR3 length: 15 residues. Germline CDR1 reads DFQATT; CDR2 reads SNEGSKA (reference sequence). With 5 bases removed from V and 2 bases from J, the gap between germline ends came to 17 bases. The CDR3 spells CSARRTAISTDTQYF. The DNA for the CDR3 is TGCAGTGCTCGGAGGACCGCGATCTCCACAGATACGCAGTATTTT.

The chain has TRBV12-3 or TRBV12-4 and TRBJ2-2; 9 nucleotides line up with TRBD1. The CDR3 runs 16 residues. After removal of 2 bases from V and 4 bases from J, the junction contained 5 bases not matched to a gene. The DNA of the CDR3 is TGTGCCAGCAGTTTACGGGACAGGGCGGGCACCGGGGAGCTGTTTTTT. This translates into CASSLRDRAGTGELFF.

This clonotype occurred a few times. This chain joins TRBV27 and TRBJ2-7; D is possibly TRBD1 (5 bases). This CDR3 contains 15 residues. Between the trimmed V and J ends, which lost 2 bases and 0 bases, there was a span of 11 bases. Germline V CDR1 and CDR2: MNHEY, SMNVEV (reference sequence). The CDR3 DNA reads TGTGCCAGCAGTTTAGGCAGGGTCGGCTCCTACGAGCAGTACTTC. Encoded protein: CASSLGRVGSYEQYF.

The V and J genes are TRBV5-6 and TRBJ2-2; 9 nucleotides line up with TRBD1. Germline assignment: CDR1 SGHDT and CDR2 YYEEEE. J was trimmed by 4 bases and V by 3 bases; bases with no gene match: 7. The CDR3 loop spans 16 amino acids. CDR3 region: CASSWGTGSVTGELFF. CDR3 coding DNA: TGTGCCAGCAGCTGGGGGACAGGGTCCGTCACCGGGGAGCTGTTTTTT. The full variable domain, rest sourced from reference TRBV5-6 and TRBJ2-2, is DAGVTQSPTHLIKTRGQQVTLRCSPKSGHDTVSWYQQALGQGPQFIFQYYEEEERQRGNFPDRFSGHQFPNYSSELNVNALLLGDSALYLCASSWGTGSVTGELFFGEGSRLTVL.

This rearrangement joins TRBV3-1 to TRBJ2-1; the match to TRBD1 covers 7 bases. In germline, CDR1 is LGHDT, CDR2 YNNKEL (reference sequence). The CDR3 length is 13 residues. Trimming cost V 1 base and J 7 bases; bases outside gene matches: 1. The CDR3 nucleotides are TGTGCCAGCAGCCAAGTGACAGGGAATGAGCAGTTCTTC. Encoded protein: CASSQVTGNEQFF.

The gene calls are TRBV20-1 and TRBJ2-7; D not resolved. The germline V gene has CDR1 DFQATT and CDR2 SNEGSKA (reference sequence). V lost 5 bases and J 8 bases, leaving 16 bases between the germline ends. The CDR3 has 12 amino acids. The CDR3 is CSAQKDALQQYF. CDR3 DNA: TGCAGTGCTCAGAAGGACGCCTTGCAGCAGTACTTC.

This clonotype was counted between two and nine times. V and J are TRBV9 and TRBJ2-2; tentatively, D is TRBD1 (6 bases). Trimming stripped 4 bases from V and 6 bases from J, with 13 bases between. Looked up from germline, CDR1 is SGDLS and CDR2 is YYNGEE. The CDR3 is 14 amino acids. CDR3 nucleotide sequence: TGTGCCAGCAGCCCCCAAGACAGGCCCGGGGAGCTGTTTTTT. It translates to CASSPQDRPGELFF.

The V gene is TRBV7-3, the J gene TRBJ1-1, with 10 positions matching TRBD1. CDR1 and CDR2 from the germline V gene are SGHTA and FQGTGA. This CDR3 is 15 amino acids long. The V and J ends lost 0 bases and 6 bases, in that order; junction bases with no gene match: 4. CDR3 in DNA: TGTGCCAGCAGCTTAACGGGGGGGACAGGGGCTGAAGCTTTCTTT. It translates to CASSLTGGTGAEAFF.

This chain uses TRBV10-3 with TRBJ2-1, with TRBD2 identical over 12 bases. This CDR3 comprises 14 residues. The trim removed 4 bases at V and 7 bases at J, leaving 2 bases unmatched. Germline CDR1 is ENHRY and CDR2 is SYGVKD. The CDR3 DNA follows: TGTGCCATCAGTGGACTAGCGGGAGAAAATGAGCAGTTCTTC. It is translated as CAISGLAGENEQFF.

The CDR3 sequence is CSARSGFTPEKLFF. The CDR3 DNA sequence: TGCAGTGCTAGGTCTGGCTTTACACCCGAAAAACTGTTTTTT. This sequence joins TRBV20-1 and TRBJ1-4, with unresolved D. Trimming stripped 3 bases from V and 8 bases from J, with 16 bases between. The CDR3 covers 14 residues. Germline V gives CDR1 DFQATT, CDR2 SNEGSKA (reference sequence).

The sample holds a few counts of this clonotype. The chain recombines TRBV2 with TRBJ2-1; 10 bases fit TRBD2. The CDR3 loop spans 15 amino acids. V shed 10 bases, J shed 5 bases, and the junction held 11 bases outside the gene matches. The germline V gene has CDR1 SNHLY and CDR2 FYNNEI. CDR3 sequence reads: CAKTTGTSANNEQFF. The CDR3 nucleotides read TGTGCCAAAACGACCGGGACTAGCGCGAACAATGAGCAGTTCTTC.

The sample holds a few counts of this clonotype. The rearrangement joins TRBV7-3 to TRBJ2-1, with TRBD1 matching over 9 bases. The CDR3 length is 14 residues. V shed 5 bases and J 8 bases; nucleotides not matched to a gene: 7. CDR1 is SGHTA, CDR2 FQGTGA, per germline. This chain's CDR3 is CASSPMTGGHEQFF. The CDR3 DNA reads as TGTGCCAGCAGCCCAATGACAGGGGGGCATGAGCAGTTCTTC.

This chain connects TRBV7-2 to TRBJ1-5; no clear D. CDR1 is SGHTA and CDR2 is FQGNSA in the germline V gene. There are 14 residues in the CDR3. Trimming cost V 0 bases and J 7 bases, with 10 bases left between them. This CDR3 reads CASSLAALPQPQHF. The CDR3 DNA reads TGTGCCAGCAGCTTAGCAGCACTCCCCCAGCCCCAGCATTTT.

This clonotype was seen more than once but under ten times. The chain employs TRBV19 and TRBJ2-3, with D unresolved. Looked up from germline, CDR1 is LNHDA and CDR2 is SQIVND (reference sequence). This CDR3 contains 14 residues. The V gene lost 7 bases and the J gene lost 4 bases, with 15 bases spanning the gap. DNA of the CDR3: TGTGCCAGTAAATCCGGAGTAGTGGCAGATACGCAGTATTTT. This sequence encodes CASKSGVVADTQYF.

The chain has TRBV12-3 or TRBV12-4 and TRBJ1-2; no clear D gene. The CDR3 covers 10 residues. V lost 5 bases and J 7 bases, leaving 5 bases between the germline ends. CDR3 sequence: CASSGRGYTF. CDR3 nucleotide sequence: TGTGCCAGCAGTGGTCGTGGCTACACCTTC.

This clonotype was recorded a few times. CDR3 bases: TGTGCCAGCAGTTTAGTTGCACACAATGAGCAGTTCTTC. Protein sequence: CASSLVAHNEQFF. The rearrangement uses TRBV12-3 or TRBV12-4 and TRBJ2-1; no definite D call. V was shortened by 1 base and J by 5 bases, with 6 bases between the two germline ends. This CDR3 contains 13 residues.

The CDR3 bases are TGTGCCAGCAGCGGTTCCCCTACCTGGGGGGAGGTTAGGCTGAATGCCGGGGAGCTGTTTTTT. Its translation: CASSGSPTWGEVRLNAGELFF. This chain links TRBV13 with TRBJ2-2; possible D gene TRBD2, 6 bases. In germline, CDR1 is PRHDT, CDR2 FYEKMQ (reference sequence). Deletions cut 5 bases from V and 6 bases from J, with 34 bases between. The CDR3 is 21 amino acids.

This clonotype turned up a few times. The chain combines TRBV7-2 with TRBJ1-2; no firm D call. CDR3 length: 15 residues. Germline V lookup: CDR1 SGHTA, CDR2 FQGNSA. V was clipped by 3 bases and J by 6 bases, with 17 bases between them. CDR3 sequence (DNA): TGTGCCAGCAGCTTTCCGACGAACCGGCGGGATGGCTACACCTTC. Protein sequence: CASSFPTNRRDGYTF.

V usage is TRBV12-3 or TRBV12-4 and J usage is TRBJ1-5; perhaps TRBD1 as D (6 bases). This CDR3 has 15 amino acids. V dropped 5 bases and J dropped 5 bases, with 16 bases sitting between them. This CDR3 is CASSPYRAGDQPQHF. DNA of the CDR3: TGTGCCAGCAGTCCGTACAGGGCTGGGGATCAGCCCCAGCATTTT.

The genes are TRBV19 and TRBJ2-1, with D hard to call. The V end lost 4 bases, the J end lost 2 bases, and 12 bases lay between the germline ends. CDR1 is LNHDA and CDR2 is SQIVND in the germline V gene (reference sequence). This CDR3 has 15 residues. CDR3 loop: CASSNGRVTYNEQFF. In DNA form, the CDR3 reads TGTGCCAGTAGTAACGGACGGGTAACCTACAATGAGCAGTTCTTC.

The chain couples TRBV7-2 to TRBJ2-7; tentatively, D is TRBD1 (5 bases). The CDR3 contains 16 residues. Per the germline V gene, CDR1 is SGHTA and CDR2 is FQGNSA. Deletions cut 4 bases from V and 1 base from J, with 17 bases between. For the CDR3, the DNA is TGTGCCAGCAGCTCGGATTCACAGGTTAGATCCTACGAGCAGTACTTC. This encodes CASSSDSQVRSYEQYF.

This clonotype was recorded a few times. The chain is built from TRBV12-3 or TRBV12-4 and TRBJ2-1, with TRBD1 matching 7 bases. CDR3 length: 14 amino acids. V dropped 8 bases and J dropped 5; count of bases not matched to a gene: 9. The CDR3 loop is CASQGVKGDNEQFF. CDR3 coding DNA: TGTGCCAGCCAGGGGGTTAAAGGGGACAATGAGCAGTTCTTC.

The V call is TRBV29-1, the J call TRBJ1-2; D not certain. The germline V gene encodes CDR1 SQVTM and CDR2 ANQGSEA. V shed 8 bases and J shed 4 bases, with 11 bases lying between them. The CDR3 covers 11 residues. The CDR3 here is CSTEARYGYTF. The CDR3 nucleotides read TGCAGCACGGAGGCGCGCTATGGCTACACCTTC.

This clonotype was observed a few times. The CDR3 DNA is TGTGCCAGCAGCTCCTCCGGGAGGGCGCAGTATTTT. Its protein is CASSSSGRAQYF. J is TRBJ2-3 and V is TRBV12-3 or TRBV12-4; the match to TRBD2 covers 8 bases. This CDR3 region has 12 residues. J was trimmed by 10 bases and V by 6 bases; bases with no gene match: 6.

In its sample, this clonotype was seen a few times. As DNA, the CDR3 is TGCGCCAGCAGCGCAGACAACTATGGCTACACCTTC. It translates to CASSADNYGYTF. V and J are TRBV5-1 and TRBJ1-2; unclear D gene. The CDR3 is 12 residues long. Trimming left V 4 bases short and J 2 bases short, with 6 bases between. Per germline, CDR1 SGHRS and CDR2 YFSETQ.

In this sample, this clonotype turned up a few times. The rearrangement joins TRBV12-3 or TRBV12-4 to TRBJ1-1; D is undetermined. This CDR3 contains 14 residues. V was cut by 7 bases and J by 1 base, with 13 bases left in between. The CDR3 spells CASTPGNQNTEAFF. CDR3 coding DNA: TGTGCCAGCACTCCCGGAAACCAGAACACTGAAGCTTTCTTT.

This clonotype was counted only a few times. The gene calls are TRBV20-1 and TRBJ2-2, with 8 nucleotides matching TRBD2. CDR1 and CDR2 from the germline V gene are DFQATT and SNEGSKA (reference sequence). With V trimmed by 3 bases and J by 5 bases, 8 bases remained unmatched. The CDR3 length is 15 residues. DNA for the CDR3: TGCAGTGCTAGTTCGAGCGGGAGATATACCGGGGAGCTGTTTTTT. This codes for CSASSSGRYTGELFF.

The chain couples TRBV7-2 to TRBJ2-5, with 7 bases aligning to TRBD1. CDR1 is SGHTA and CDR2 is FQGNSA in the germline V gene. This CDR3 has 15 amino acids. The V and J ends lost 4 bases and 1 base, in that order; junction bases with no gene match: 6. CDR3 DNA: TGTGCCAGCAGCTCCCATAGGGGGCTCCAAGAGACCCAGTACTTC. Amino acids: CASSSHRGLQETQYF.

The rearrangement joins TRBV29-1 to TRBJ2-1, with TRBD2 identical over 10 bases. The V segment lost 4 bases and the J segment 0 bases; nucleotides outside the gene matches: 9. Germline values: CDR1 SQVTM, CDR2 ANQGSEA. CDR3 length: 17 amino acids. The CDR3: CSVVRVAGGHSYNEQFF. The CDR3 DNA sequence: TGCAGCGTTGTGAGGGTAGCGGGAGGACACTCCTACAATGAGCAGTTCTTC.